The 27 T cell receptor beta chains listed next were all sequenced from one sample in a study of T cells after yellow fever vaccination. TCRdb re-derived calls from the 5' RACE reads in MiXCR, one entry per CDR3 protein. The sample has more than 90,000 distinct CDR3 sequences, 8.4% seen once. Sequencing used CD8+ T cells sorted from PBMCs, obtained 45 days after the yellow fever booster vaccination. These receptors were obtained from a man aged 30-40 years who received the YFV17D yellow fever vaccine.

Ten or more counts support this clonotype. V usage is TRBV10-3 and J usage is TRBJ2-3; 9 bases align to TRBD2. Germline V gene lookup returns CDR1 ENHRY and CDR2 SYGVKD. J lost 4 bases, V lost 2 bases, and 4 bases had no gene match. CDR3 length equals 15 residues. The CDR3 sequence: CAISEVLAGSDTQYF. CDR3 in DNA: TGTGCCATCAGTGAGGTACTAGCGGGTTCAGATACGCAGTATTTT.

This clonotype was counted at least ten times. CDR3 DNA sequence: TGTGCCAGCAGTGTCGGGACACCTCATTACTCTGGGGCCAACGTCCTGACTTTC. Protein product: CASSVGTPHYSGANVLTF. This chain links TRBV6-1 with TRBJ2-6, with D possibly matching TRBD1 (6 bases). V was pared by 4 bases and J by 0 bases, with 16 bases between. The germline V gene encodes CDR1 MNHNS and CDR2 SASEGT. There are 18 residues in the CDR3.

This clonotype has a count of ten or more. V gene TRBV29-1 combines with J gene TRBJ2-2, with D hard to call. The CDR3 contains 10 residues. Germline V gives CDR1 SQVTM, CDR2 ANQGSEA. V was pared by 4 bases and J by 7 bases, with 4 bases between. CDR3 nucleotides: TGCAGCGTTGGGGACGGGGAGCTGTTTTTT. Translated, it gives CSVGDGELFF.

At least ten counts were recorded for this clonotype. The chain employs TRBV12-3 or TRBV12-4 and TRBJ2-3, with TRBD1 matching over 9 bases. The CDR3 covers 14 residues. Losses at the gene ends were 6 bases for V and 8 bases for J; bases not matched to a gene: 9. Here the CDR3 DNA reads TGTGCCAGCAGCCCCAGGACAGGGGACGGTACGCAGTATTTT. Protein product: CASSPRTGDGTQYF.

This clonotype was seen a handful of times. The J gene is TRBJ2-1, the V gene TRBV14; D gene ambiguous. The CDR3 runs 13 residues. Germline CDR1 reads SGHDN; CDR2 reads FVKESK. V lost 3 bases and J 1 base, leaving 4 bases between the germline ends. CDR3 coding DNA: TGTGCCAGCAGCCATACTTCCTACAATGAGCAGTTCTTC. It is translated as CASSHTSYNEQFF. The full variable domain, its missing parts supplied by reference TRBV14 and TRBJ2-1, is EAGVTQFPSHSVIEKGQTVTLRCDPISGHDNLYWYRRVMGKEIKFLLHFVKESKQDESGMPNNRFLAERTGGTYSTLKVQPAELEDSGVYFCASSHTSYNEQFFGPGTRLTVL.

This clonotype occurred many times. J is TRBJ2-2 and V is TRBV4-3; no definite D call. CDR1 is LGHNA, CDR2 YSLEER, per germline. The V end was cut by 1 base, the J end by 4 bases, with 13 bases between. CDR3 length: 16 amino acids. The CDR3 loop is CASSQVSRLSTGELFF. CDR3 sequence (DNA): TGCGCCAGCAGCCAAGTTTCCAGGTTGTCCACCGGGGAGCTGTTTTTT.

This clonotype was detected many times. The rearrangement uses TRBV4-1 and TRBJ1-1; no firm D call. CDR3 length: 13 amino acids. Germline V lookup: CDR1 MGHRA, CDR2 YSYEKL. Trimming stripped 3 bases from V and 5 bases from J, with 10 bases between. In DNA, the CDR3 is TGCGCCAGCAGCCACGCGGGGTCGACTGAAGCTTTCTTT. Translating gives CASSHAGSTEAFF.

A remark on this clonotype: Just one base apart from a much larger clone, this may be a read error. V and J are TRBV5-1 and TRBJ2-3; weak D call: TRBD1 (6 bases). CDR3 length: 14 residues. CDR1 and CDR2 (germline): SGHRS, YFSETQ. The ends were cut back, 6 bases at V and 4 bases at J, with 15 bases in the middle. In DNA, the CDR3 is TGCGCCAGCACCCAAGGACAGAGCGCAGATACGCAGTATTTT. It specifies CASTQGQSADTQYF.

J is TRBJ2-1 and V is TRBV4-2; D is possibly TRBD2 (5 bases). V was clipped by 3 bases and J by 5 bases, with 17 bases between them. The length of the CDR3 is 16 residues. The germline gives CDR1 LGHNA, CDR2 YNFKEQ. The CDR3 DNA follows: TGTGCCAGCAGCCACGTACACCTAGGACTGGACAATGAGCAGTTCTTC. Its protein is CASSHVHLGLDNEQFF.

A note on this clonotype: Being one base from a much bigger clone, this may be a read error. The gene calls are TRBV7-9 and TRBJ2-5, with 8 positions matching TRBD1. This CDR3 spans 15 amino acids. With V trimmed by 5 bases and J by 2 bases, 7 bases remained unmatched. Germline V gene data show CDR1 as SEHNR and CDR2 as FQNEAQ (reference sequence). Written as DNA, the CDR3 is TGTGCCAGCAGCGTAAACCGGGACAGGCAAGAGACCCAGTACTTC. This encodes CASSVNRDRQETQYF.

This clonotype was counted many times. The chain carries TRBV7-6 and TRBJ2-2; D possibly uses TRBD1 or TRBD2 (5 bases each). The CDR3 loop spans 15 amino acids. CDR1 is SGHVS, CDR2 FNYEAQ, per germline. Trimming pared 7 bases from V and 3 bases from J, leaving 15 bases between. The CDR3 region is CASKRDEMYTGELFF. DNA for the CDR3: TGTGCCAGCAAAAGGGACGAGATGTACACCGGGGAGCTGTTTTTT. Variable domain in full (rest from reference TRBV7-6 and TRBJ2-2): GAGVSQSPRYKVTKRGQDVALRCDPISGHVSLYWYRQALGQGPEFLTYFNYEAQQDKSGLPNDRFSAERPEGSISTLTIQRTEQRDSAMYRCASKRDEMYTGELFFGEGSRLTVL.

Many counts were recorded for this clonotype. The chain employs TRBV24-1 and TRBJ2-7; 10 bases agree with TRBD2. J gave up 4 bases and V 0 bases, and 5 bases lay outside the gene matches. The CDR3 spans 16 residues. CDR1 and CDR2 (germline): KGHDR, SFDVKD. The CDR3 DNA follows: TGTGCCACCAGTGATTTGCAAGATAGCGGGAGGTACGAGCAGTACTTC. Encoded protein: CATSDLQDSGRYEQYF.

Only a few counts were recorded for this clonotype. V is TRBV15 and J is TRBJ1-4; 7 bases align to TRBD1. The CDR3 covers 15 residues. Germline CDR1 is LNHNV and CDR2 is YYDKDF (reference sequence). The trim removed 0 bases at V and 8 bases at J, leaving 6 bases unmatched. The CDR3 sequence: CATSRDRGDGEKLFF. CDR3 nucleotide sequence: TGTGCCACCAGCAGAGACAGGGGGGACGGCGAAAAACTGTTTTTT.

This clonotype was seen repeatedly, ten times or more. V gene TRBV27 combines with J gene TRBJ2-7; D call uncertain. Trimming removed 8 bases at V and 6 bases at J, with 14 bases between. From germline, CDR1 is MNHEY and CDR2 SMNVEV (reference sequence). This CDR3 comprises 12 residues. The CDR3 is CASSEATGEQYF. The DNA for the CDR3 is TGTGCCAGCTCAGAGGCGACGGGCGAGCAGTACTTC.

This clonotype was observed many times. The chain links TRBV5-1 to TRBJ2-5; TRBD1 agrees at 8 bases. This CDR3 has 14 amino acids. J lost 5 bases, V lost 0 bases, and 3 bases had no gene match. Germline lookup yields CDR1 SGHRS and CDR2 YFSETQ. The CDR3 is CASSLGQGMETQYF. The CDR3 bases are TGCGCCAGCAGCTTGGGACAGGGGATGGAGACCCAGTACTTC.

This clonotype has more than one count but fewer than ten. The chain has TRBV15 and TRBJ2-7, with 12 bases identical to TRBD2. Trimming took 4 bases from V and 3 from J; bases not matched to a gene: 4. In germline, CDR1 is LNHNV, CDR2 YYDKDF (reference sequence). This CDR3 has 15 residues. The CDR3 DNA sequence: TGTGCCACCAGCAATCTAGCGGGGGGGATCTACGAGCAGTACTTC. Residues: CATSNLAGGIYEQYF.

On this clonotype: Its ends do not fully match the called genes, so a read error is possible. This chain uses TRBV6-5 with TRBJ2-7, with D perhaps matching TRBD1 (6 bases). Germline assignment: CDR1 MNHEY and CDR2 SVGAGI. This CDR3 is built from 13 residues. The CDR3 coding sequence is TGTGCCAGCAGTTACTCGTCCAGACGGGACATCAACTTC. Amino acid sequence: CASSYSSRRDINF.

This clonotype was seen ten or more times. The rearrangement links TRBV7-2 to TRBJ2-3; D unresolved. Looked up from germline, CDR1 is SGHTA and CDR2 is FQGNSA. With 0 bases removed from V and 1 base from J, the gap between germline ends came to 11 bases. The CDR3 loop spans 16 amino acids. The CDR3 DNA follows: TGTGCCAGCAGCTTAGCGTTAGACCGGGGCACAGATACGCAGTATTTT. Translating it yields CASSLALDRGTDTQYF.

This clonotype was found many times. The chain employs TRBV6-5 and TRBJ2-6, with D perhaps TRBD2 (5 bases). The germline gives CDR1 MNHEY, CDR2 SVGAGI. V gave up 3 bases and J gave up 3 bases, with 9 bases separating them. This CDR3 is 15 amino acids long. The CDR3 protein is CASSYLRDGANVLTF. Written as DNA, the CDR3 is TGTGCCAGCAGTTATTTGAGGGATGGGGCCAACGTCCTGACTTTC.

This clonotype was observed a handful of times. The V gene is TRBV19, the J gene TRBJ2-7; TRBD1 agrees at 11 bases. The CDR3 runs 13 residues. J gave up 2 bases and V 10 bases, and 4 bases lay outside the gene matches. Germline CDR1 and CDR2: LNHDA and SQIVND (reference sequence). The CDR3 DNA reads TGTGCCACCGGGACAGGGGGTCCCTACGAGCAGTACTTC. Its protein product is CATGTGGPYEQYF. Variable domain in full (rest from reference TRBV19 and TRBJ2-7): DGGITQSPKYLFRKEGQNVTLSCEQNLNHDAMYWYRQDPGQGLRLIYYSQIVNDFQKGDIAEGYSVSREKKESFPLTVTSAQKNPTAFYLCATGTGGPYEQYFGPGTRLTVT.

This clonotype was recorded many times. The V call is TRBV9, the J call TRBJ2-7; 7 bases align to TRBD2. The trim removed 1 base at V and 6 bases at J, leaving 10 bases unmatched. This CDR3 comprises 15 residues. The germline CDR1 and CDR2 sequences are SGDLS and YYNGEE. This CDR3 is CASSVQGEGAGEQYF. For the CDR3, the DNA is TGTGCCAGCAGCGTACAAGGGGAGGGAGCAGGCGAGCAGTACTTC.

This clonotype was counted a few times. The V and J genes are TRBV4-3 and TRBJ2-2; D possibly corresponds to TRBD1 (6 bases). The germline V gene encodes CDR1 LGHNA and CDR2 YSLEER. The CDR3 length is 14 residues. The V gene lost 0 bases and the J gene lost 7 bases, with 9 bases spanning the gap. The CDR3 bases are TGCGCCAGCAGCCAAGATCAGGGGCTCGGGGAGCTGTTTTTT. Amino acid sequence: CASSQDQGLGELFF.

This clonotype was detected only a few times. The CDR3 DNA reads TGTGCCAGCAGCTCGCGGGCGGACGGCCAAGAGACCCAGTACTTC. Protein: CASSSRADGQETQYF. J is TRBJ2-5 and V is TRBV7-3; TRBD2 might be the D (5 bases). There are 15 residues in the CDR3. Germline CDR1 is SGHTA and CDR2 is FQGTGA. V shed 4 bases and J shed 1 base, with 13 bases lying between them.

This clonotype was found many times. V gene TRBV20-1 combines with J gene TRBJ2-3; D unclear. CDR1 is DFQATT, CDR2 SNEGSKA, per germline (reference sequence). The CDR3 contains 13 residues. V lost 0 bases to trimming and J lost 2 bases, with 6 bases between them. CDR3 sequence reads: CSARDSVTDTQYF. CDR3 nucleotide sequence: TGCAGTGCTAGAGACTCAGTCACAGATACGCAGTATTTT.

This clonotype has ten or more counts. Written as DNA, the CDR3 is TGTGCCAGCAGCTTAGTAGTCAGCACAGATACGCAGTATTTT. Protein sequence: CASSLVVSTDTQYF. The V gene is TRBV7-9, the J gene TRBJ2-3, with unresolved D. This CDR3 is 14 amino acids long. The V gene lost 1 base and the J gene lost 0 bases, with 5 bases spanning the gap. Germline loops: CDR1 SEHNR, CDR2 FQNEAQ (reference sequence).

In this sample, this clonotype turned up many times. V and J are TRBV7-2 and TRBJ2-5, with D hard to call. The CDR3 contains 15 residues. The germline V and J ends were trimmed by 1 base and 5 bases, with 14 bases remaining between them. From germline, CDR1 is SGHTA and CDR2 FQGNSA. The CDR3 sequence is CASSLDLGVWETQYF. The CDR3 DNA is TGTGCCAGCAGCTTAGATTTAGGAGTATGGGAGACCCAGTACTTC.

This clonotype is categorized as medium-sized. V usage is TRBV20-1 and J usage is TRBJ2-2; maybe TRBD2 (6 bases). The CDR3 has 13 amino acids. V lost 3 bases and J lost 6, with 11 bases in between. From germline, CDR1 is DFQATT and CDR2 SNEGSKA (reference sequence). The chain's CDR3 is CSASSREAGELFF. The CDR3 DNA follows: TGCAGTGCTAGTTCCAGGGAGGCCGGGGAGCTGTTTTTT.